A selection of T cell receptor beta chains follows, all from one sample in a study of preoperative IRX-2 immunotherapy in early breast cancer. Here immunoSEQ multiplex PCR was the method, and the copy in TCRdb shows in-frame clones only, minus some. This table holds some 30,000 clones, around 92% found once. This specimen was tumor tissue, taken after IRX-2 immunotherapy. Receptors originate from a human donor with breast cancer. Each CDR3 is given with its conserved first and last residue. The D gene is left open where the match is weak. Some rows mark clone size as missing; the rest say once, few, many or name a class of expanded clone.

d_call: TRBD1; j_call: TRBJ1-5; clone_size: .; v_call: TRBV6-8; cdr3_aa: CASSYGAGGYQPQHF; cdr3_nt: TGTGCCAGCAGTTATGGAGCAGGGGGCTATCAGCCCCAGCATTTT
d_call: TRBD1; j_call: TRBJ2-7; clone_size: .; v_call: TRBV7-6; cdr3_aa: CASSLGGTGFYEQYF; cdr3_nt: TGTGCCAGCAGCTTAGGGGGGACAGGGTTCTACGAGCAGTACTTC
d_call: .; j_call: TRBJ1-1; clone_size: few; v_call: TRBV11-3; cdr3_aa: CASSSIAGISTEAFF; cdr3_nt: TGTGCCAGCAGCTCAATCGCGGGTATTAGCACTGAAGCTTTCTTT
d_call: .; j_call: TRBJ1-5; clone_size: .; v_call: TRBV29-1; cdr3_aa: CSAAVGGSNQPQHF; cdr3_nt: TGCAGCGCCGCAGTGGGAGGGAGCAATCAGCCCCAGCATTTT
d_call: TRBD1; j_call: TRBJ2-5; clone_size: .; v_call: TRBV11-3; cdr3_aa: CASSSLTGVETQYF; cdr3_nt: TGTGCCAGCAGCTCACTAACAGGGGTCGAGACCCAGTACTTC
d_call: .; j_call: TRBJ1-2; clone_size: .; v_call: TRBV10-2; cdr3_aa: CASRETGSYGYTF; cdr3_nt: TGCGCCAGCAGGGAAACCGGGAGCTATGGCTACACCTTC
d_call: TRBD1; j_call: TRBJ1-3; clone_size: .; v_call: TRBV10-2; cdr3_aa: CASRRLPSGTGTGNTIYF; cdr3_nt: TGCGCCAGCAGACGCCTTCCCTCCGGGACAGGGACTGGAAACACCATATATTTT
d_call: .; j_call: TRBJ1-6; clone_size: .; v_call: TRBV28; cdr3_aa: CASGRGLGNSPLHF; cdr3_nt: TGTGCCAGCGGGCGGGGGCTAGGGAATTCACCCCTCCACTTT
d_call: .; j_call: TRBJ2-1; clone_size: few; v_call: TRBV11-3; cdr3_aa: CASSSGTGNYNEQFF; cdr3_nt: TGTGCCAGCAGCTCCGGGACGGGGAACTACAATGAGCAGTTCTTC
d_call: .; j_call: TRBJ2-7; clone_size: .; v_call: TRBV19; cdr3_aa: CASSPRTDYPYEQYF; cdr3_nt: TGTGCCAGTAGTCCGCGCACAGACTATCCCTACGAGCAGTACTTC
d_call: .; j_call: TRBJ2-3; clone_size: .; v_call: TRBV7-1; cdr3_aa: CASSLGVRTGTDTQYF; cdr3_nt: TGTGCCAGCAGCCTGGGGGTTCGCACCGGCACAGATACGCAGTATTTT
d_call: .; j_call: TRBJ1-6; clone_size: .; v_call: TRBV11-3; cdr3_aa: CASSGGSPYNSPLHF; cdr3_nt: TGTGCCAGCAGCGGGGGGAGCCCCTATAATTCACCCCTCCACTTT
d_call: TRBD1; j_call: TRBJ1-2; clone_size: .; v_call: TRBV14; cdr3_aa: CASSRAGGRANYGYTF; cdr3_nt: TGTGCCAGCAGCCGGGCAGGGGGTAGGGCTAACTATGGCTACACCTTC
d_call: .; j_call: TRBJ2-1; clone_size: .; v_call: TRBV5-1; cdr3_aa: CASSLVVGTDYNEQFF; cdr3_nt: TGCGCCAGCAGCTTGGTGGTGGGCACCGACTACAATGAGCAGTTCTTC
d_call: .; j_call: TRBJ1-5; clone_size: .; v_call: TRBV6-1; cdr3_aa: CASSEGRGGGPQHF; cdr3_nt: TGTGCCAGCAGTGAAGGCAGGGGAGGGGGGCCCCAGCATTTT
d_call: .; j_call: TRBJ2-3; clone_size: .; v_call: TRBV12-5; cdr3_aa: CASGVGTDTQYF; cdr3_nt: TGTGCTAGTGGTGTCGGCACAGATACGCAGTATTTT
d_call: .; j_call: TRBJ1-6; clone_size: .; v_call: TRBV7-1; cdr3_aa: CASSTRQNSPLHF; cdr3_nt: TGTGCCAGCAGCACCCGACAGAATTCACCCCTCCACTTT
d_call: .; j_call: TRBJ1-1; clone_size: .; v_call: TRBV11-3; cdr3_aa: CASSASGGFTEAFF; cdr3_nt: TGTGCCAGCAGCGCCTCTGGGGGGTTCACTGAAGCTTTCTTT
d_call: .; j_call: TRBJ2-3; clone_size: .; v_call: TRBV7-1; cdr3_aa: CASSLVPPDTQYF; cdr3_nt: TGTGCCAGCAGCTTAGTCCCACCAGATACGCAGTATTTT
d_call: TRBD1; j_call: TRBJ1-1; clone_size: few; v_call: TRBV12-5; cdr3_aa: CASGEPQGRTEAFF; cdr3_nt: TGTGCTAGTGGCGAGCCACAGGGGAGGACTGAAGCTTTCTTT
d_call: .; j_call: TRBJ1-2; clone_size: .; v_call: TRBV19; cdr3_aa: CASSTRRGGYTF; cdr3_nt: TGTGCCAGTAGTACCCGACGGGGCGGCTACACCTTC
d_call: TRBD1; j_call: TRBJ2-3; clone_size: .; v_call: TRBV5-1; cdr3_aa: CASSLRPLTGDLTDTQYF; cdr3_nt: TGCGCCAGCAGCTTGAGACCACTGACAGGGGACCTCACAGATACGCAGTATTTT